This T cell receptor beta chain was captured in a study of T cells after yellow fever vaccination. Across the study: Low-cell-number fractions underwent preparation using SMART-Seq v4 Ultra Low Input.

Details on this clonotype: The antigen is unknown.

A single record per CDR3 protein comes from TCRdb applying MiXCR to the 5' RACE reads. Among approximately 330,000 distinct CDR3 sequences listed, 12% were seen once. Points from the study as a whole: In post-booster samples, most primary-vaccination clones reappeared (approximately 95% CD4, nearly 90% CD8).

There are 15 residues in the CDR3. Germline V gene lookup returns CDR1 SGHTA and CDR2 FQGNSA. The V end was cut by 2 bases, the J end by 3 bases, with 11 bases between. Source: CD4+ T cells sorted from PBMCs, taken 15 days after the yellow fever booster vaccination. The J gene is TRBJ1-5, the V gene TRBV7-2; D may be TRBD1 (5 bases). The TCR was taken from a man aged 18 to 35 who received the YFV17D yellow fever vaccine. The CDR3 nucleotides read TGTGCCAGCAGCTTAAGCGGCAGGGCCAATCAGCCCCAGCATTTT. Protein product: CASSLSGRANQPQHF. Full variable domain (rest looked up from reference TRBV7-2 and TRBJ1-5): GAGVSQSPSNKVTEKGKDVELRCDPISGHTALYWYRQSLGQGLEFLIYFQGNSAPDKSGLPSDRFSAERTGGSVSTLTIQRTQQEDSAVYLCASSLSGRANQPQHFGDGTRLSIL.